This T cell receptor (beta chain) was retrieved from a study of T cell responses to AZD1222 COVID-19 vaccine. Some clones are missing from TCRdb's copy, which holds only in-frame ones; the method was immunoSEQ multiplex PCR. The sample consists of 120,000 to 150,000 clones, about 89% of them appearing once. Worth noting for this clone: The antigen is not known.

Study-level points and caveats: It should be noted that donors were predominantly white British and more often female, and clonal diversity was possibly underestimated. After the peak T cell response, and only then, were repertoires sampled.

Germline lookup yields CDR1 LNHDA and CDR2 SQIVND (reference sequence). This CDR3 is 17 amino acids long. Trimming at V came to 2 bases and at J to 3 bases, leaving 8 bases not matched to a gene. The chain recombines TRBV19 with TRBJ2-7; 12 bases are a match to TRBD2. The input for sequencing was peripheral blood, taken on day 0 of AZD1222 vaccination. The origin of this receptor is an adult in good health. The CDR3 here is CASSIQTSGSLHYEQYF. CDR3 DNA: TGTGCCAGTAGTATACAGACTAGCGGGAGTCTACACTACGAGCAGTACTTC.